The clone carrying this T cell receptor (beta chain) has ten or more counts. Template-switching 5'RACE yielded the TCR cDNA; a universal primer site and UMIs were added in the process. Each CDR3 protein is one row after TCRdb ran MiXCR on the 5' RACE reads. The data show some 69,000 distinct CDR3 sequences, 5.9% seen once. This sample was included in a study of T cells after yellow fever vaccination. Germline V lookup: CDR1 SGHDT, CDR2 YYEEEE. The CDR3 runs to 16 residues. Trimming removed 0 bases from V and 2 bases from J, with 12 bases in between. The chain couples TRBV5-6 to TRBJ2-1; D is undetermined. This receptor was obtained from a man younger than 35 who received the YFV17D yellow fever vaccine. The sequencing used CD4+ T cells sorted from PBMCs, collected around 16 days after the first yellow fever vaccination. The CDR3 nucleotides read TGTGCCAGCAGCTTGGTAGCTCTTCAACCCTACAATGAGCAGTTCTTC. It encodes CASSLVALQPYNEQFF.